This TCR beta chain is from a study of T cell repertoires in cytomegalovirus infection. Worth noting for this clonotype: Antigen: not known.

Each CDR3 protein is one row after TCRdb ran MiXCR on the reads. The repertoire holds some 500,000 distinct CDR3 sequences, with 30% to 35% as singletons. The germline V gene encodes CDR1 LNHNV and CDR2 YYDKDF (reference sequence). The V and J ends lost 1 base and 1 base respectively, with 9 bases between them. The CDR3 runs to 15 residues. The sample consisted of cultured PBMCs, taken from culture after CMV antigen stimulation. This TCR derives from a human donor in good health (CMV status not recorded). Some clones in this sample may be carry-over from other donors' samples. This chain joins TRBV15 and TRBJ2-3; D is unresolved. The CDR3 reads CATSRGDTGTDTQYF. CDR3 DNA: TGTGCCACCAGCAGAGGAGATACAGGCACAGATACGCAGTATTTT.